What follows describes a single T cell receptor (beta chain). The record originates from a study of blood T cell repertoires in COVID-19. In the study overall: Whether acute or convalescent, the COVID-19 samples came from the United States, Italy and Spain. PBMCs, B-cell-depleted T cells, or T cells were the source of the cDNA or gDNA that made up the material.

Source study methods: Reference gene primer amplification gave estimated nucleated cell counts. Data came from immunoSEQ multiplex PCR; TCRdb stores just in-frame clones and leaves some out. Clonal size and the V and J genes are those of that table, whereas D and trimming came from the DNA. The sample shows roughly 70,000 clones, 91% of them seen only once. This CDR3 contains 13 residues. The germline gives CDR1 MNHNY, CDR2 SVGAGI (reference sequence). V was clipped by 6 bases and J by 6 bases, with 15 bases between them. The V and J genes are TRBV6-6 and TRBJ2-7, with TRBD2 as a possible D gene (6 bases). The sequence was collected from a human donor in a cohort sampled during active COVID-19. The sample was peripheral blood. The CDR3 is CASRFTSSGEQYF. The CDR3 DNA reads TGTGCCAGCAGGTTTACTAGCTCTGGCGAGCAGTACTTC.